This T cell receptor beta chain was sequenced for a study of shared clonotypes between healthy human individuals (dated by TCRdb to between 2020 and 2021). Background on the whole study: The cohort included a few men and a couple of women between 18 and 49 years of age. Per donor, leukapheresis produced somewhere between about 0.8 and 9 billion PBMCs. To increase sequencing depth and limit assay-specific biases, TCR repertoire library preparation and sequencing were carried out by different laboratories using diverse techniques. The study deeply sequenced blood TCR repertoires of five healthy adults to estimate repertoire size and the extent of clonotype sharing between individuals.

Note on this clone: The antigen this receptor binds is unknown. Qualities for individual bases were not recorded, and no much larger clone is one base off.

Using the deep immunoSEQ assay, TCR CDR3 regions were amplified from genomic DNA by multiplex PCR. Extracted genomic DNA from each cell subset was distributed evenly across all wells of several immunoSEQ 96-well plates, and each plate was treated as a replicate. For unsorted PBMC, 250 to 300 ng genomic DNA, equal to tens of thousands of T cell genomes, was loaded into each replicate PCR. Ten immunoSEQ deep assay plates were used to sequence the unsorted PBMC genomic DNA. Purified libraries were quantified with a Qubit 3.0 fluorometer, sized on a Bioanalyzer 2100, and re-quantified with the KAPA Library Quantification kit. Every immunoSEQ 96-well plate was sequenced on a dedicated single-read 150-cycle Illumina NextSeq 550 flow cell. Turning to the authors' computational methods: Because only junctional sequences without quality scores were contained in the immunoSEQ output, filtering matching that applied to full-length reads could not be performed. To assign V/J genes and CDR3, sequences were annotated against IMGT germline references using PyIR, a Python wrapper for IgBLAST v1.9. Any read was removed if the V/J assignment was weak (E-value above 1e-6), the CDR3 was missing, or the read contained stop codons, out-of-frame junctions, or ambiguous translated residues. V3J clonotypes were defined as sequences sharing the same inferred V gene, J gene, and CDR3 amino acid sequence. To compute the percentage overlap between repertoires, the number of shared unique clonotypes was divided by the size of the smaller repertoire. Three approaches were used to assess repertoire richness: RTK rarefaction, the Chao1 estimator, and Recon v2.1 estimates of unobserved clonotypes. This immuneACCESS table, as held by TCRdb, lists in-frame sequences with V and J called but not all clones. Of the missing ones, under half trace to an unresolved V gene in checked studies; the others have no known cause. D and trimming come from the DNA, and the V and J calls and clone size come from that table. The sample yields more than 400,000 clones; 78% were counted once. 12% of the sample comes from the top ten.

The donors were healthy, HIV-negative adults with no recently reported acute infections or vaccinations. Only Caucasian adults living in Nashville, Tennessee, USA were represented among the donors. For unsorted samples, some 87 million PBMCs were counted, and genomic DNA was extracted using the QIAamp DNA Blood Mini kit. Blood was collected by leukapheresis, and PBMCs were isolated by Ficoll-Histopaque density gradient centrifugation and then cryopreserved in liquid nitrogen vapor phase. Points the paper makes about the study in general: Sampling was restricted to blood, and TCR repertoires in tissue are likely to differ from TCR repertoires in blood. Because the study included a small number of donors, the genetic and exposure-history diversity represented was limited. Pairwise subsampling indicated that sequencing depth was expected to affect the degree of clonotype sharing among donors.

Germline trimming: 0 bases from V, 2 bases from J; junction bases outside gene matches: 11. CDR1 and CDR2 are drawn from the germline V gene: ENHRY, SYGVKD. The CDR3 sequence holds 18 residues, the cysteine and phenylalanine included. The CDR3 DNA has 54 bases and is translated from base 1. This TCR was recovered from a woman aged 40 to 50 in good health. Some clones in this sample may be carry-over from other donors' samples. The chain employs TRBV10-3 and TRBJ2-5; 8 central bases correspond to TRBD2. The sample was PBMCs. The CDR3 region reads CAISESQATSEGQETQYF. The nucleotide sequence is given as TGTGCCATCAGTGAGTCCCAGGCGACTAGCGAGGGACAAGAGACCCAGTACTTC.